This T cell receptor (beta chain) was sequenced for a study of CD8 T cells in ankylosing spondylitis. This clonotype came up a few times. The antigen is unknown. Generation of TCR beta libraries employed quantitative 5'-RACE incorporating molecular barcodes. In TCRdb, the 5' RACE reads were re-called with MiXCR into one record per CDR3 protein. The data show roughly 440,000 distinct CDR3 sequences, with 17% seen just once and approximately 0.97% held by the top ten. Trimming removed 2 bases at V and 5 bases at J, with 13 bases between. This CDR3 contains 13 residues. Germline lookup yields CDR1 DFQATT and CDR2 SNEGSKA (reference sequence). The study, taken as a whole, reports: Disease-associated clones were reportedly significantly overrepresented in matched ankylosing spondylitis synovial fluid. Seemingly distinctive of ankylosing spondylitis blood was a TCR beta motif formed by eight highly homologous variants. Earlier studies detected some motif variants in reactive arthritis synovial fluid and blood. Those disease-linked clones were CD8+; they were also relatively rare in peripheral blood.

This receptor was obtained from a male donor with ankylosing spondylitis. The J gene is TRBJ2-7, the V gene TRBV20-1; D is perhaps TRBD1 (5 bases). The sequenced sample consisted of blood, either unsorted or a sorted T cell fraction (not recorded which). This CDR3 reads CSARRQGVHEQYF. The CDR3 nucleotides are TGCAGTGCTAGACGCCAGGGTGTCCACGAGCAGTACTTC.